The 29 T cell receptor beta chains presented below share a single source sample, sequenced in a study of identical twins. TCRdb fed the 5' RACE reads into MiXCR, producing one record per CDR3 protein. This table has 640,000 or so distinct CDR3 sequences, roughly 6% appearing once. Source material: naive T cells sorted from blood. The receptors shown here come from a man between 18 and 35 years old in good health.

There are a few counts of this clonotype. The chain joins TRBV27 to TRBJ2-2; 9 bases agree with TRBD1. The CDR3 is 16 amino acids. With 6 bases clipped from V and 6 bases from J, the junction kept 11 bases outside the gene matches. Germline values: CDR1 MNHEY, CDR2 SMNVEV (reference sequence). CDR3 region: CASRQISGTGPGELFF. The DNA for the CDR3 is TGTGCCAGCAGACAAATTTCCGGGACAGGGCCCGGGGAGCTGTTTTTT.

This clonotype occurred many times. The chain employs TRBV7-8 and TRBJ2-7, with D maybe TRBD2 (7 bases). The germline V gene encodes CDR1 SGHVS and CDR2 FQNEAQ. V was trimmed by 5 bases and J by 3 bases, leaving 17 bases between them. The CDR3 contains 15 residues. Written as DNA, the CDR3 is TGTGCCAGCAGCCAGGGGAGGGCCAAGGACTACGAGCAGTACGTC. Translating it yields CASSQGRAKDYEQYV.

This clonotype came up many times. The chain combines TRBV12-3 or TRBV12-4 with TRBJ1-5; 8 nucleotides match TRBD1. The V gene end was trimmed by 6 bases and the J gene end by 4 bases; junction bases not matched to a gene: 8. This CDR3 comprises 15 residues. Written as DNA, the CDR3 is TGTGCCAGCAGACTAGGGACAGGAGAAAATCAGCCCCAGCATTTT. Translating gives CASRLGTGENQPQHF.

This clonotype came up a few times. The V call is TRBV15, the J call TRBJ2-5; 9 bases map to TRBD1. The junction had 5 bases not matched to a gene; V was cut back by 8 bases and J by 4 bases. The length of the CDR3 is 13 residues. Germline V lookup: CDR1 LNHNV, CDR2 YYDKDF (reference sequence). CDR3: CATRQGVTETQYF. CDR3 bases: TGTGCCACCCGACAGGGGGTAACAGAGACCCAGTACTTC.

This clonotype has at least ten counts. The chain joins TRBV15 to TRBJ2-7; possibly TRBD1 or TRBD2 for D (5 bases each). CDR3 length: 15 amino acids. Germline CDR1 reads LNHNV; CDR2 reads YYDKDF (reference sequence). Trimming cost V 2 bases and J 2 bases, with 13 bases left between them. The CDR3 DNA follows: TGTGCCACCAGCAGAATCGGGGCAGAAACCTACGAGCAGTACGTC. Translating gives CATSRIGAETYEQYV.

This clonotype was seen more than once but under ten times. The V gene is TRBV20-1, the J gene TRBJ2-1; possibly TRBD2 for D (5 bases). With 3 bases removed from V and 12 bases from J, the gap between germline ends came to 15 bases. This CDR3 is built from 12 residues. Germline CDR1 and CDR2: DFQATT and SNEGSKA (reference sequence). This CDR3 is CSASRVGVRQFF. CDR3 DNA sequence: TGCAGTGCTAGCCGAGTCGGGGTTCGGCAGTTCTTC.

This clonotype was detected only a few times. The genes are TRBV25-1 and TRBJ2-6; D not resolved. Trimming removed 6 bases from V and 3 bases from J, with 9 bases in between. The CDR3 is made up of 14 amino acids. Germline V CDR1 and CDR2: MGHDK, SYGVNS. CDR3 nucleotide sequence: TGTGCCAGCAGGTGGAGTGGTGGGGCCAACGTCCTGACTTTC. This codes for CASRWSGGANVLTF.

This clonotype was observed many times. V gene TRBV15 combines with J gene TRBJ2-7, with 12 positions matching TRBD1. V shed 5 bases and J 3 bases; nucleotides not matched to a gene: 5. Germline CDR1 reads LNHNV; CDR2 reads YYDKDF (reference sequence). The CDR3 is 15 amino acids. The DNA of the CDR3 is TGTGCCACCAGCCCAGGGACAGGGGGCTTCTACGAGCAGTACTTC. Translating it yields CATSPGTGGFYEQYF.

This clonotype was seen ten or more times. CDR3 protein: CASSQLVGINETQYF. The CDR3, as DNA: TGCGCCAGCAGCCAACTAGTGGGGATTAATGAGACCCAGTACTTC. This chain joins TRBV4-1 and TRBJ2-5; no definite D call. Looked up from germline, CDR1 is MGHRA and CDR2 is YSYEKL. This CDR3 spans 15 amino acids. The V end lost 2 bases, the J end lost 5 bases, and 15 bases lay between the germline ends.

This rearrangement joins TRBV24-1 to TRBJ2-2; TRBD2 agrees at 9 bases. Trimming removed 4 bases from V and 1 base from J; junction bases left unmatched: 9. This CDR3 has 18 residues. The germline gives CDR1 KGHDR, CDR2 SFDVKD. CDR3 amino acids: CATSEAGGLFKNTGELFF. CDR3 bases: TGTGCCACCAGTGAAGCGGGAGGATTATTTAAGAACACCGGGGAGCTGTTTTTT.

J is TRBJ1-2 and V is TRBV10-3; D is uncertain. The germline V gene has CDR1 ENHRY and CDR2 SYGVKD. The CDR3 runs to 13 residues. Between the trimmed V and J ends, which lost 6 bases and 4 bases, there was a span of 12 bases. CDR3 DNA: TGTGCCATCAGCCCACCTCCCGGCTATGGCTACACCTTC. This sequence encodes CAISPPPGYGYTF.

This clonotype was counted many times. The V and J genes are TRBV29-1 and TRBJ2-2; no clear D. Germline lookup yields CDR1 SQVTM and CDR2 ANQGSEA. The CDR3 consists of 14 residues. Trimming removed 2 bases at V and 0 bases at J, with 7 bases between. The CDR3 protein is CSVEPDANTGELFF. The CDR3 DNA follows: TGCAGCGTTGAACCGGACGCGAACACCGGGGAGCTGTTTTTT.

At least ten counts were recorded for this clonotype. V gene TRBV10-3 combines with J gene TRBJ2-7; 9 bases line up with TRBD2. From germline, CDR1 is ENHRY and CDR2 SYGVKD. The CDR3 length is 17 residues. Trimming at V came to 3 bases and at J to 5 bases, leaving 14 bases not matched to a gene. CDR3 bases: TGTGCCATCAGTGATGTTTTTGGGCGGGAGGGCGGAAACGAGCAGTACTTC. Its protein product is CAISDVFGREGGNEQYF.

The chain employs TRBV9 and TRBJ2-2; TRBD2 agrees at 7 bases. Losses at the gene ends were 4 bases for V and 2 bases for J; bases not matched to a gene: 11. The germline V gene encodes CDR1 SGDLS and CDR2 YYNGEE. The CDR3 has 17 residues. As DNA, the CDR3 is TGTGCCAGCAGCCCACGCCTTGGGGGGGTAAACACCGGGGAGCTGTTTTTT. This gives the protein CASSPRLGGVNTGELFF.

The genes are TRBV6-1 and TRBJ1-5; no firm D call. The length of the CDR3 is 13 residues. V lost 4 bases to trimming and J lost 6 bases, with 10 bases between them. Germline lookup yields CDR1 MNHNS and CDR2 SASEGT. The CDR3 loop is CASSGWEGQPQHF. CDR3 DNA sequence: TGTGCCAGCAGTGGCTGGGAAGGTCAGCCCCAGCATTTT.

This clonotype was seen only a few times. The chain joins TRBV5-6 to TRBJ2-7, with D perhaps matching TRBD1 (5 bases). The germline V gene has CDR1 SGHDT and CDR2 YYEEEE. V gave up 3 bases and J gave up 3 bases, with 13 bases separating them. This CDR3 spans 14 amino acids. The CDR3 here is CASSWGEVVYEQYV. The CDR3 nucleotides read TGTGCCAGCAGCTGGGGCGAGGTAGTCTACGAGCAGTACGTC.

This clonotype was seen only a few times. The chain joins TRBV18 to TRBJ1-1; tentative D call: TRBD1 (5 bases). V lost 2 bases to trimming and J lost 0 bases, with 13 bases between them. Germline CDR1 reads KGHSH; CDR2 reads LQKENI. The CDR3 runs to 16 residues. The CDR3 DNA follows: TGTGCCAGCTCACCAGGACCCGGGACGGTGAACACTGAAGCTTTCTTT. Translation gives CASSPGPGTVNTEAFF.

This clonotype was recorded a few times. The V gene is TRBV2, the J gene TRBJ2-6; D gene unclear. This CDR3 has 16 residues. Per the germline V gene, CDR1 is SNHLY and CDR2 is FYNNEI. Trimming shortened V by 2 bases and J by 0 bases, and 8 bases separated the two germline ends. The CDR3 DNA reads TGTGCCAGCAGTGAATACCTTTCCTCTGGGGCCAACGTCCTGACTTTC. This encodes CASSEYLSSGANVLTF.

In its sample, this clonotype was seen many times. The chain has TRBV12-3 or TRBV12-4 and TRBJ2-1, with 8 bases lining up with TRBD2. V shed 6 bases, J shed 0 bases, and the junction held 10 bases outside the gene matches. The CDR3 covers 17 residues. The CDR3 sequence: CASSLTASGSSYNEQFF. As DNA, the CDR3 is TGTGCCAGCAGCCTCACTGCGAGCGGGAGCTCCTACAATGAGCAGTTCTTC.

The table lists this clonotype with a few counts. The gene calls are TRBV7-9 and TRBJ1-1; no clear D. CDR1 is SEHNR, CDR2 FQNEAQ, per germline (reference sequence). Trimming removed 1 base from V and 3 bases from J, with 9 bases in between. The CDR3 consists of 14 residues. The CDR3 spells CASSLGGRHTEAFF. The CDR3 bases are TGTGCCAGCAGCTTAGGTGGACGCCACACTGAAGCTTTCTTT.

Many counts were recorded for this clonotype. This rearrangement joins TRBV11-3 to TRBJ2-1; 9 positions agree with TRBD2. The germline gives CDR1 SGHNT, CDR2 YENEEA. This CDR3 region has 15 residues. V was clipped by 8 bases and J by 6 bases; unmatched bases: 11. The CDR3 loop is CASSGAGGLSNEQFF. DNA for the CDR3: TGTGCCAGCTCTGGGGCGGGAGGGCTGAGCAATGAGCAGTTCTTC. Combining the CDR3 with reference TRBV11-3 and TRBJ2-1 gives the whole variable domain EAGVVQSPRYKIIEKKQPVAFWCNPISGHNTLYWYLQNLGQGPELLIRYENEEAVDDSQLPKDRFSAERLKGVDSTLKIQPAELGDSAVYLCASSGAGGLSNEQFFGPGTRLTVL.

The DNA of the CDR3 is TGTGCCAGCAGCCATACTAGCGGGAGGGCAGGGGAGCAGTTCTTC. Protein product: CASSHTSGRAGEQFF. The V and J genes are TRBV11-1 and TRBJ2-1, with 13 positions matching TRBD2. CDR3 length: 15 residues. The germline V gene has CDR1 SGHAT and CDR2 FQDESV (reference sequence). The junction had 8 bases not matched to a gene; V was cut back by 5 bases and J by 10 bases.

This clonotype was recorded at least ten times. The V call is TRBV28, the J call TRBJ2-7; TRBD1 matches 8 bases. V trimming: 6 bases; J trimming: 3 bases; junction bases outside the gene matches: 13. Germline CDR1 is MDHEN and CDR2 is SYDVKM. The CDR3 covers 16 residues. As DNA, the CDR3 is TGTGCCAGCAGCCCCGGGACAGGAAGGGCTCACTACGAGCAGTACTTC. Amino acids: CASSPGTGRAHYEQYF.

There are many counts of this clonotype. The CDR3: CASSLTRTGGNQPQHF. The CDR3 DNA is TGTGCCAGCAGCTTAACGAGGACAGGTGGTAATCAGCCCCAGCATTTT. V is TRBV7-8 and J is TRBJ1-5; 7 bases map to TRBD1. The germline CDR1 and CDR2 sequences are SGHVS and FQNEAQ. The CDR3 consists of 16 residues. The J segment lost 4 bases and the V segment lost 2 bases, leaving 8 bases of the junction unmatched.

This clonotype was seen only a few times. The V gene is TRBV2, the J gene TRBJ2-5; 14 nucleotides agree with TRBD2. V lost 8 bases and J lost 5; bases outside the gene matches: 10. Germline CDR1 and CDR2: SNHLY and FYNNEI. CDR3 length equals 16 residues. The CDR3 nucleotides are TGTGCCAGCGAACCCGGGACTAGCGGGAGTCAGGAGACCCAGTACTTC. Protein sequence: CASEPGTSGSQETQYF.

This clonotype was seen many times. The J gene is TRBJ2-1, the V gene TRBV9; D call uncertain. The CDR3 totals 13 residues. The germline gives CDR1 SGDLS, CDR2 YYNGEE. Trimming shortened V by 1 base and J by 5 bases, and 7 bases separated the two germline ends. The CDR3 bases are TGTGCCAGCAGCGTACGGCTGAACAATGAGCAGTTCTTC. It codes for CASSVRLNNEQFF.

Turning to this clonotype: Compared with germline, one end of the junction differs, possibly owing to a read error. This chain joins TRBV11-1 and TRBJ1-1; 12 bases align to TRBD1. Per the germline V gene, CDR1 is SGHAT and CDR2 is FQDESV (reference sequence). The CDR3 totals 18 residues. In nucleotides, the CDR3 is TGTGCCAGCAGCACGCCCGCCGGGACAGGGGGCTGGAACGCTGAAGCTTTCTTT. It is translated as CASSTPAGTGGWNAEAFF. Full variable domain (missing parts from reference TRBV11-1 and TRBJ1-1): EAEVAQSPRYKITEKSQAVAFWCDPISGHATLYWYRQILGQGPELLVQFQDESVVDDSQLPKDRFSAERLKGVDSTLKIQPAELGDSAMYLCASSTPAGTGGWNAEAFFGQGTRLTVV.

This clonotype was recorded many times. The rearrangement joins TRBV29-1 to TRBJ2-1; D not certain. The CDR3 sequence is 13 residues long. Deletions cut 5 bases from V and 0 bases from J, with 8 bases between. The germline CDR1 and CDR2 sequences are SQVTM and ANQGSEA. The CDR3, as DNA: TGCAGCGTTTTCCAAAACTCCTACAATGAGCAGTTCTTC. Amino acid sequence: CSVFQNSYNEQFF.

There are a few counts of this clonotype. The chain is built from TRBV27 and TRBJ2-7, with D perhaps TRBD1 or TRBD2 (5 bases each). The CDR3 is 14 amino acids. Trimming removed 4 bases from V and 5 bases from J, with 15 bases in between. Looked up from germline, CDR1 is MNHEY and CDR2 is SMNVEV (reference sequence). The CDR3 is CASSSVWDGDEQYV. As DNA, the CDR3 is TGTGCCAGCAGTTCAGTATGGGACGGCGACGAGCAGTACGTC.